One sample yielded the 25 T cell receptor beta chains listed below, sequenced in a study of blood T cells in healthy people across ages. A sample-barcoded 5' primer and a J-beta primer mix were used in a second PCR of roughly 7 to 12 cycles. TCRdb reprocessed the 5' RACE reads via MiXCR and lists one record per CDR3 protein. The data contain 600,000 to 800,000 distinct CDR3 sequences, around a fifth of them singletons. The sample was blood. All receptors derive from a man between 65 and 80 years old in good health.

This clonotype has just a few counts. The junction departs from the called germline gene at one end, perhaps through a read error. J is TRBJ2-1 and V is TRBV6-5; 8 bases are a match to TRBD1. Germline V gene lookup returns CDR1 MNHEY and CDR2 SVGAGI. The CDR3 consists of 15 residues. In DNA, the CDR3 is TGTGCCAGTAGTTACTCGAGACAGGGGTCCAATGAGCAGCTCTTC. Encoded protein: CASSYSRQGSNEQLF.

This clonotype was detected only a few times. The chain recombines TRBV20-1 with TRBJ2-3; D uncertain. This CDR3 has 10 amino acids. Germline CDR1 and CDR2: DFQATT and SNEGSKA (reference sequence). The CDR3 nucleotides are TGCAGCCCTAGGGCAGATACGCAGTATTTT. It specifies CSPRADTQYF.

V usage is TRBV10-3 and J usage is TRBJ2-7; D is unresolved. The CDR3 totals 14 residues. V lost 0 bases and J lost 5, with 11 bases in between. Germline values: CDR1 ENHRY, CDR2 SYGVKD. The CDR3 nucleotides are TGTGCCATCAGTGAGTCGTCTGGAAGGGACGAGCAGTACTTC. Its protein is CAISESSGRDEQYF.

The chain links TRBV5-6 to TRBJ1-5; D remains ambiguous. Trimming stripped 0 bases from V and 1 base from J, with 5 bases between. The V gene's germline CDR1 is SGHDT and CDR2 YYEEEE. This CDR3 spans 14 amino acids. CDR3 residues: CASSLDASNQPQHF. CDR3 DNA: TGTGCCAGCAGCTTGGACGCAAGCAATCAGCCCCAGCATTTT.

The V call is TRBV28, the J call TRBJ1-2; TRBD1 is a possible D gene (5 bases). The CDR3 covers 15 residues. The V end was cut by 0 bases, the J end by 8 bases, with 16 bases between. CDR1 and CDR2 from the germline V gene are MDHEN and SYDVKM. The CDR3 loop is CASSLWGTALGGYTF. The CDR3, as DNA: TGTGCCAGCAGTTTATGGGGGACGGCCCTCGGGGGCTACACCTTC.

This clonotype occurred many times. This rearrangement joins TRBV9 to TRBJ2-5; tentatively, D is TRBD1 (6 bases). This CDR3 spans 14 amino acids. The germline CDR1 and CDR2 sequences are SGDLS and YYNGEE. V was cut by 0 bases and J by 1 base, with 7 bases left in between. CDR3 nucleotide sequence: TGTGCCAGCAGCGTAGGGACAGTCCAAGAGACCCAGTACTTC. As protein: CASSVGTVQETQYF.

This sequence joins TRBV20-1 and TRBJ2-5; 12 nucleotides line up with TRBD2. Near its end, the DNA agrees better with TRBJ2-1, so the J call may be wrong. Per the germline V gene, CDR1 is DFQATT and CDR2 is SNEGSKA (reference sequence). The CDR3 spans 13 residues. This chain's CDR3 is CSPGLAGINEQFF. Here the CDR3 DNA reads TGCAGTCCGGGACTAGCGGGTATTAATGAGCAGTTCTTC.

This clonotype was recorded many times. The chain combines TRBV6-5 with TRBJ2-2; D is unclear. CDR3 length equals 13 residues. Per the germline V gene, CDR1 is MNHEY and CDR2 is SVGAGI. Trimming removed 0 bases from V and 5 bases from J, with 4 bases in between. The DNA of the CDR3 is TGTGCCAGCAGTTACTCTCGGACCGGGGAGCTGTTTTTT. This translates into CASSYSRTGELFF.

This clonotype was seen a handful of times. The V and J genes are TRBV5-1 and TRBJ1-6, with TRBD1 as a possible D gene (6 bases). Germline-derived CDR1 and CDR2 are SGHRS and YFSETQ. The CDR3 contains 14 residues. The germline V and J ends were trimmed by 0 bases and 7 bases, with 8 bases remaining between them. The DNA for the CDR3 is TGCGCCAGCAGCTTGGCAGGGACAAATTCACCCCTCCACTTT. Translation: CASSLAGTNSPLHF.

This clonotype has more than one count but fewer than ten. The gene calls are TRBV7-9 and TRBJ2-5; D gene uncertain. The DNA end is more similar to TRBJ2-1, so the J call may be wrong. The germline gives CDR1 SEHNR, CDR2 FQNEAQ (reference sequence). The length of the CDR3 is 13 residues. The CDR3 here is CASSLRAGTEQFF. The CDR3 nucleotides read TGTGCCAGCAGCTTAAGGGCAGGTACTGAGCAGTTCTTC.

This clonotype was found many times. The DNA for the CDR3 is TGTGCCAGCAGCCAAGATGAGGAGACCCAGTACTTC. It translates to CASSQDEETQYF. V gene TRBV3-1 combines with J gene TRBJ2-5; D not resolved. Germline V gene data show CDR1 as LGHDT and CDR2 as YNNKEL (reference sequence). V shed 0 bases and J shed 5 bases, with 4 bases lying between them. This CDR3 is 12 amino acids long.

V gene TRBV11-2 combines with J gene TRBJ2-4; weak D call: TRBD2 (5 bases). This CDR3 contains 16 residues. CDR1 and CDR2 (germline): SGHAT, FQNNGV. V gave up 2 bases and J gave up 0 bases, with 11 bases separating them. CDR3 DNA sequence: TGTGCCAGCAGCTTAAGCGGTTTCCTAGCCAAAAACATTCAGTACTTC. The encoded protein is CASSLSGFLAKNIQYF.

The sample holds a few counts of this clonotype. This rearrangement joins TRBV27 to TRBJ1-4; no definite D call. This CDR3 spans 12 amino acids. Germline V gene sequence: CDR1 MNHEY, CDR2 SMNVEV (reference sequence). Deletions cut 7 bases from V and 8 bases from J, with 11 bases between. DNA for the CDR3: TGTGCCAGCACTTCCCCGGGAGAAAAACTGTTTTTT. It specifies CASTSPGEKLFF. The full variable domain, completed using reference TRBV27 and TRBJ1-4, is EAQVTQNPRYLITVTGKKLTVTCSQNMNHEYMSWYRQDPGLGLRQIYYSMNVEVTDKGDVPEGYKVSRKEKRNFPLILESPSPNQTSLYFCASTSPGEKLFFGSGTQLSVL.

The sample holds a few counts of this clonotype. The rearrangement joins TRBV20-1 to TRBJ2-5; D is unresolved. CDR1 DFQATT and CDR2 SNEGSKA come from the germline V gene (reference sequence). V gave up 3 bases and J gave up 5 bases, with 13 bases separating them. The CDR3 runs to 13 residues. CDR3: CSARVQLRETQYF. For the CDR3, the DNA is TGCAGTGCTAGGGTCCAACTCCGGGAGACCCAGTACTTC.

Only a few counts were recorded for this clonotype. The gene calls are TRBV18 and TRBJ2-3; the D call may be TRBD1 or TRBD2 (5 bases each). The length of the CDR3 is 14 residues. Germline V gene sequence: CDR1 KGHSH, CDR2 LQKENI. V was shortened by 6 bases and J by 4 bases, with 14 bases between the two germline ends. The DNA of the CDR3 is TGTGCCAGCTCCCCCTCCGGGGCTTCAGATACGCAGTATTTT. Its translation: CASSPSGASDTQYF.

This clonotype has more than one count but fewer than ten. V usage is TRBV29-1 and J usage is TRBJ1-2; no definite D call. Looked up from germline, CDR1 is SQVTM and CDR2 is ANQGSEA. The CDR3 runs 15 residues. Trimming left V 6 bases short and J 0 bases short, with 17 bases between. This chain's CDR3 is CSVVPEGRTNYGYTF. As DNA, the CDR3 is TGCAGCGTGGTTCCTGAGGGCAGGACTAACTATGGCTACACCTTC.

This rearrangement joins TRBV27 to TRBJ1-3; 9 positions agree with TRBD1. CDR1 and CDR2 from the germline V gene are MNHEY and SMNVEV (reference sequence). The CDR3 length is 17 residues. With V trimmed by 0 bases and J by 2 bases, 5 bases remained unmatched. The CDR3 nucleotides read TGTGCCAGCAGTTTATCCCCTACAGGGGGCACTGGAAACACCATATATTTT. It encodes CASSLSPTGGTGNTIYF.

This clonotype was counted between two and nine times. This chain links TRBV20-1 with TRBJ2-1, with D possibly matching TRBD2 (5 bases). The CDR3 runs to 13 residues. CDR1 and CDR2 from the germline V gene are DFQATT and SNEGSKA (reference sequence). V gave up 1 base and J gave up 5 bases, with 9 bases separating them. CDR3 protein: CSARVLADNEQFF. The CDR3 region has the DNA TGCAGTGCTAGAGTTCTAGCAGACAATGAGCAGTTCTTC.

This clonotype has a handful of counts. This chain links TRBV2 with TRBJ2-5, with 10 positions matching TRBD2. Per the germline V gene, CDR1 is SNHLY and CDR2 is FYNNEI. V lost 8 bases, J lost 5 bases, and 8 bases stayed unmatched. This CDR3 contains 14 residues. The DNA of the CDR3 is TGTGCCAGCCAGTTTAGCGGGAGGTCTGAGACCCAGTACTTC. Encoded protein: CASQFSGRSETQYF.

The chain employs TRBV7-9 and TRBJ2-7; 8 bases agree with TRBD2. Germline CDR1 reads SEHNR; CDR2 reads FQNEAQ (reference sequence). CDR3 length: 17 amino acids. Germline trimming cut 1 base from V and 1 base from J; bases unmatched to any gene: 9. CDR3 bases: TGTGCCAGCAGCTTAGAGGAGGATAGCGGGGCGTCCTACGAGCAGTACTTC. Translating it yields CASSLEEDSGASYEQYF.

This clonotype was counted between two and nine times. V is TRBV5-1 and J is TRBJ2-1; TRBD2 agrees at 11 bases. J lost 7 bases, V lost 0 bases, and 6 bases had no gene match. This CDR3 spans 16 amino acids. Germline loops: CDR1 SGHRS, CDR2 YFSETQ. This CDR3 is CASSLGLAGGRNEQFF. In DNA form, the CDR3 reads TGCGCCAGCAGCTTGGGTCTAGCGGGAGGACGGAATGAGCAGTTCTTC.

J is TRBJ2-7 and V is TRBV3-1, with 8 bases aligning to TRBD1. The J call may not be correct, given that the DNA end is closer to TRBJ2-1. CDR1 LGHDT and CDR2 YNNKEL come from the germline V gene (reference sequence). The CDR3 is made up of 14 amino acids. CDR3 protein: CASSSSQGAREQFF. The CDR3 coding sequence is TGTGCCAGCAGCTCGTCTCAGGGGGCACGTGAGCAGTTCTTC.

There are a few counts of this clonotype. The gene calls are TRBV20-1 and TRBJ1-5; 9 bases align to TRBD1. Per the germline V gene, CDR1 is DFQATT and CDR2 is SNEGSKA (reference sequence). The CDR3 is made up of 15 amino acids. Germline trimming cut 1 base from V and 4 bases from J; bases unmatched to any gene: 5. Here the CDR3 reads CSARVQGQGNQPQHF. CDR3 nucleotide sequence: TGCAGTGCTAGAGTCCAGGGACAGGGTAATCAGCCCCAGCATTTT.

The chain employs TRBV7-9 and TRBJ1-4; D uncertain. V shed 7 bases and J shed 1 base, with 13 bases lying between them. The germline V gene encodes CDR1 SEHNR and CDR2 FQNEAQ (reference sequence). This CDR3 region has 15 residues. CDR3 in amino acids: CASTEKVGTNEKLFF. In DNA, the CDR3 is TGTGCCAGCACCGAGAAGGTCGGAACTAATGAAAAACTGTTTTTT.

This clonotype was counted only a few times. The J gene is TRBJ2-5, the V gene TRBV5-4, with 9 bases matching TRBD1. The junction had 15 bases not matched to a gene; V was cut back by 5 bases and J by 4 bases. This CDR3 has 17 residues. The V gene's germline CDR1 is SGHNT and CDR2 YYREEE (reference sequence). CDR3 region: CASSNVLGTGMAETQYF. CDR3 DNA: TGTGCCAGCAGTAATGTACTCGGGACAGGGATGGCAGAGACCCAGTACTTC.